Listed here are 6 T cell receptor beta chains from one sample, sequenced in a study of blood T cell repertoires in COVID-19 (TCRdb year 2020). Library creation used the immunoSEQ multiplex PCR assay. As stored in TCRdb, this immuneACCESS dataset retains in-frame rearrangements with V and J assigned. A fraction of the clones does not appear; measured against another copy, unresolved V genes explain less than half of the discrepancy, and the remainder lacks a known reason. The sample records fewer than 95,000 clones, more than 70% of which are singletons. The ten most abundant clones make up over 0.45% of the sample. Sequenced material: peripheral blood. The receptor source for this set is a man between 60 and 70 years old with acute or convalescent COVID-19.

This clone was detected only once. The chain links TRBV6-6 to TRBJ2-5; a weak D match, TRBD1 (6 bases). The CDR3 sequence is 16 residues long. V was shortened by 6 bases and J by 0 bases, with 17 bases between the two germline ends. CDR1 and CDR2 (germline): MNHNY, SVGAGI (reference sequence). This chain's CDR3 is CASRPWGRMYQETQYF. The CDR3 DNA sequence: TGTGCCAGCAGGCCATGGGGGCGAATGTACCAAGAGACCCAGTACTTC.

This rearrangement joins TRBV18 to TRBJ1-5; D unclear. V was trimmed by 2 bases and J by 0 bases, leaving 11 bases between them. The length of the CDR3 is 16 residues. Per germline, CDR1 KGHSH and CDR2 LQKENI. CDR3 sequence: CASSPSGEFSNQPQHF. In nucleotides, the CDR3 is TGTGCCAGCTCACCATCGGGAGAGTTTAGCAATCAGCCCCAGCATTTT.

This chain uses TRBV5-1 with TRBJ2-7; TRBD2 agrees at 13 bases. V lost 2 bases to trimming and J lost 7 bases; unmatched junction nucleotides: 3. The CDR3 spans 14 residues. Germline loops: CDR1 SGHRS, CDR2 YFSETQ. The chain's CDR3 is CASSFGTSGAEQYF. CDR3 in DNA: TGCGCCAGCAGCTTCGGGACTAGCGGGGCGGAGCAGTACTTC.

This clone was picked up a small number of times. V and J are TRBV29-1 and TRBJ1-5, with D perhaps TRBD1 (5 bases). CDR1 is SQVTM, CDR2 ANQGSEA, per germline. The CDR3 is 13 residues long. V gave up 5 bases and J gave up 2 bases, with 10 bases separating them. The CDR3 region has the DNA TGCAGCGTTAGGGGCTGGGGCAATCAGCCCCAGCATTTT. Its translation: CSVRGWGNQPQHF. Looking up the rest from reference TRBV29-1 and TRBJ1-5 gives the full variable domain: SAVISQKPSRDICQRGTSLTIQCQVDSQVTMMFWYRQQPGQSLTLIATANQGSEATYESGFVIDKFPISRPNLTFSTLTVSNMSPEDSSIYLCSVRGWGNQPQHFGDGTRLSIL.

This sequence joins TRBV5-1 and TRBJ2-5; 9 bases fit TRBD1. Germline V lookup: CDR1 SGHRS, CDR2 YFSETQ. With 7 bases clipped from V and 0 bases from J, the junction kept 10 bases outside the gene matches. The CDR3 is 16 residues long. The CDR3 is CASGTGSAGNQETQYF. The CDR3 DNA is TGCGCCAGCGGGACAGGGTCTGCCGGGAACCAAGAGACCCAGTACTTC.

The rearrangement joins TRBV6-1 to TRBJ1-2; 9 bases agree with TRBD1. V shed 2 bases, J shed 3 bases, and the junction held 4 bases outside the gene matches. The V gene's germline CDR1 is MNHNS and CDR2 SASEGT. This CDR3 has 15 residues. The CDR3 loop reads CASSEMTGGYYGYTF. The DNA for the CDR3 is TGTGCCAGCAGTGAAATGACAGGGGGATACTATGGCTACACCTTC.